This is a list of T cell receptor beta chains from one sample in a study of cytomegalovirus exposure and HLA in healthy donors. The table came from immunoSEQ multiplex PCR; TCRdb's copy has only in-frame clones and leaves some out. The sample shows 100,000 to 140,000 clones, over 80% of them seen only once. The source material was PBMCs. The receptor set was obtained from a man aged 25-45 years in good health and CMV-seropositive. The CDR3 runs from the conserved cysteine through the conserved F or W. A D gene is named only where the DNA matches it firmly. Rows give clone size only sometimes, using once, few, many, or a class for an expanded clone.

d_call	v_call	j_call	clone_size	cdr3_nt	cdr3_aa
-	TRBV30	TRBJ2-7	-	TGTGCCTGGAGTGTAATGGGAGGATCGCCCTACGAGCAGTACTTC	CAWSVMGGSPYEQYF
TRBD2	TRBV18	TRBJ2-7	-	TGTGCCAGCTCACGTACCGGGGGGGGCTACGAGCAGTACTTC	CASSRTGGGYEQYF
-	TRBV5-4	TRBJ1-6	-	TGTGCCAGCAGTTCTAATCGAGGGGGATCTAATTCACCCCTCCACTTT	CASSSNRGGSNSPLHF
-	TRBV2	TRBJ1-1	-	TGTGCCTCAGACGGGGGCACTGAAGCTTTCTTT	CASDGGTEAFF
-	TRBV4-1	TRBJ2-1	-	TGCGCCAGCAGCCTTCCTGGGGCGAGGTCCTACAATGAGCAGTTCTTC	CASSLPGARSYNEQFF
-	TRBV10-3	TRBJ1-1	-	TGTGCCATCACGGGAGGCGCGGGCACTGAAGCTTTCTTT	CAITGGAGTEAFF
-	TRBV4-1	TRBJ1-1	-	TGCGCCAGCAGCCAAAGGGGGGGCGCAGGGGCTGGTGAAGCTTTCTTT	CASSQRGGAGAGEAFF
-	TRBV5-1	TRBJ1-1	few	TGCGCCAGCAGCTTGGACAGAGATAACACTGAAGCTTTCTTT	CASSLDRDNTEAFF
-	TRBV6-5	TRBJ1-2	-	TGTGCCAGCAGCGCATTGAGATCTGGCTATGGCTACACCTTC	CASSALRSGYGYTF
-	TRBV19	TRBJ2-1	-	TGTGCCAGTAGTGAGAAATACAATGAGCAGTTCTTC	CASSEKYNEQFF
-	TRBV5-1	TRBJ1-1	-	TGCGCCAGCAGCTTGGCCACACAGAACACTGAAGCTTTCTTT	CASSLATQNTEAFF
TRBD1	TRBV6-5	TRBJ1-2	-	TGTGCCAGCAGTTACTCTAGGGGGACAGATGGCTACACCTTC	CASSYSRGTDGYTF
TRBD1	TRBV4-2	TRBJ1-5	-	TGTGCCAGCAGCCAGGGGACAGCTAGCAATCAGCCCCAGCATTTT	CASSQGTASNQPQHF
TRBD1	TRBV6-1	TRBJ1-5	-	TGTGCCAGCAGCGAGGGACAGGGAAGCAATCAGCCCCAGCATTTT	CASSEGQGSNQPQHF
TRBD1	TRBV5-4	TRBJ1-2	-	TGTGCCAGCAGCCCGGGACAGGGGTTCTATGGCTACACCTTC	CASSPGQGFYGYTF
TRBD1	TRBV7-9	TRBJ1-4	-	TGTGCCAGCAGCTTAATGACAGGGGGATATGAAAAACTGTTTTTT	CASSLMTGGYEKLFF
-	TRBV5-1	TRBJ2-1	-	TGCGCCAGCAGCTCGACTAACCCTCCCTACAATGAGCAGTTCTTC	CASSSTNPPYNEQFF
TRBD2	TRBV7-9	TRBJ2-1	-	TGTGCCAGCAGCCCTCGGACTAGCGGGGGGCATGAGCAGTTCTTC	CASSPRTSGGHEQFF
TRBD1	TRBV5-6	TRBJ2-4	few	TGTGCCAGCAGCACCGGGACAGGGGTGGCCAAAAACAGTCAGTACTTC	CASSTGTGVAKNSQYF
-	TRBV6-5	TRBJ1-2	-	TGTGCCAGCAGTTATCAAGGGGCCGAGGGCTACACCTTC	CASSYQGAEGYTF